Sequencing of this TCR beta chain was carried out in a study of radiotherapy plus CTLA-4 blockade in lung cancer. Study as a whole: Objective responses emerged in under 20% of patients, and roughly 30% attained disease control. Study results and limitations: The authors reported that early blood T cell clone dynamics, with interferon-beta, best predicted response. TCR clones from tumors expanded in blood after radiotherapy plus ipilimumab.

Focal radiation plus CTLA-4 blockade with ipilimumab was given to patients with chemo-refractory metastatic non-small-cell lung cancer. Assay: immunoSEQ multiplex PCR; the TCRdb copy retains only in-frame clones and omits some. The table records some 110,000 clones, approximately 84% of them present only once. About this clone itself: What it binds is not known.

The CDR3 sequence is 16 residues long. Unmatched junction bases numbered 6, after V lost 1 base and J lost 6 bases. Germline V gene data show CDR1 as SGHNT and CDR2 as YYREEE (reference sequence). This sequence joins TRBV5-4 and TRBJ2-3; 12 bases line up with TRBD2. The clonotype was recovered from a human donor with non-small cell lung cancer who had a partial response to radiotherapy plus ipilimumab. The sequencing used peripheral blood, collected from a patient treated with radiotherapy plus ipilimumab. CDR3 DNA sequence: TGTGCCAGCAGCTTGAGGCTAGCGGGAGGGTCGGATACGCAGTATTTT. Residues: CASSLRLAGGSDTQYF.